The rows below give T cell receptor beta chains drawn from one sample of a study of blood T cell repertoires in COVID-19. Measured with immunoSEQ multiplex PCR; TCRdb has only the in-frame clones, and not every one. The sample includes roughly 250,000 clones, around 87% seen only once; the top ten take more than 5%. The sample consisted of PBMCs or T cells enriched from blood (not recorded which). Source of these receptors: a woman aged 25 to 39 with acute COVID-19. Each CDR3 is given with its conserved first and last residue. Fields, in order: V gene, clone size, D gene, J gene, CDR3 protein, CDR3 DNA. The D gene is left open where the match is weak. Rows may omit the clone size; those that give it use once, few, many or a size class.

V: TRBV9
size: NA
D: NA
J: TRBJ1-1
CDR3: CASSASGTEAFF
DNA: TGTGCCAGCAGCGCTTCGGGGACTGAAGCTTTCTTT

V: TRBV19
size: NA
D: TRBD1
J: TRBJ2-1
CDR3: CASSADRGSYNEQFF
DNA: TGTGCCAGTAGTGCCGACAGGGGTTCCTACAATGAGCAGTTCTTC

V: TRBV15
size: NA
D: TRBD1
J: TRBJ1-5
CDR3: CATSRDPGIGTVGNQPQHF
DNA: TGTGCCACCAGCAGAGATCCTGGCATTGGGACAGTCGGCAATCAGCCCCAGCATTTT

V: TRBV19
size: few
D: TRBD1
J: TRBJ2-1
CDR3: CASRGTGFRKVEQFF
DNA: TGTGCCAGTAGAGGGACAGGGTTTCGTAAGGTGGAGCAGTTCTTC

V: TRBV2
size: NA
D: NA
J: TRBJ2-7
CDR3: CAIAREAEQYF
DNA: TGTGCCATCGCCCGCGAGGCTGAGCAGTACTTC

V: TRBV3-1/TRBV3-2
size: NA
D: NA
J: TRBJ1-2
CDR3: CASSQDSWGYTF
DNA: TGTGCCAGCAGCCAAGATAGTTGGGGCTACACCTTC

V: TRBV7-3
size: NA
D: TRBD1
J: TRBJ2-1
CDR3: CASSPGQGTYNEQFF
DNA: TGTGCCAGCAGCCCGGGACAGGGTACCTACAATGAGCAGTTCTTC

V: TRBV4-1
size: NA
D: NA
J: TRBJ2-1
CDR3: CASSQVLPADNEQFF
DNA: TGCGCCAGCAGCCAAGTCTTACCAGCGGACAATGAGCAGTTCTTC

V: TRBV5-4
size: NA
D: NA
J: TRBJ2-1
CDR3: CASRRDSYNEQFF
DNA: TGTGCCAGCAGGCGGGATTCCTACAATGAGCAGTTCTTC

V: TRBV3-1/TRBV3-2
size: NA
D: TRBD1
J: TRBJ1-3
CDR3: CASTPTGSGNTIYF
DNA: TGTGCCAGCACCCCGACAGGGTCTGGAAACACCATATATTTT

V: TRBV20-1
size: NA
D: TRBD2
J: TRBJ2-1
CDR3: CSTAGVEQFF
DNA: TGCAGTACAGCGGGAGTTGAGCAGTTCTTC

V: TRBV19
size: NA
D: NA
J: TRBJ1-5
CDR3: CASSISGDGSNQPQHF
DNA: TGTGCCAGTAGTATCAGCGGGGACGGGAGCAATCAGCCCCAGCATTTT

V: TRBV6-5
size: NA
D: NA
J: TRBJ1-2
CDR3: CASAEPTGPIYGYTF
DNA: TGTGCCAGCGCGGAGCCTACAGGGCCCATCTATGGCTACACCTTC

V: TRBV3-1/TRBV3-2
size: NA
D: TRBD1
J: TRBJ1-1
CDR3: CASSQDMGRGRGTEAFF
DNA: TGTGCCAGCAGCCAAGATATGGGCAGGGGGCGTGGCACTGAAGCTTTCTTT

V: TRBV5-5
size: NA
D: NA
J: TRBJ1-4
CDR3: CASSLEPRATAIRNEKLFF
DNA: TGTGCCAGCAGCTTGGAGCCCAGGGCCACCGCTATACGTAATGAAAAACTGTTTTTT

V: TRBV7-2
size: many
D: NA
J: TRBJ2-6
CDR3: CASTVKGANVLTF
DNA: TGTGCCAGCACCGTTAAAGGGGCCAACGTCCTGACTTTC

V: TRBV6-2/TRBV6-3
size: NA
D: TRBD2
J: TRBJ2-7
CDR3: CASSYVRGLAGGLPLEQYF
DNA: TGTGCCAGCAGTTACGTCCGTGGACTAGCGGGGGGACTACCTCTCGAGCAGTACTTC

V: TRBV6-5
size: NA
D: NA
J: TRBJ2-7
CDR3: CASSYFGRVSGEQYF
DNA: TGTGCCAGCAGTTACTTTGGAAGGGTGAGCGGCGAGCAGTACTTC

V: TRBV15
size: once
D: NA
J: TRBJ2-7
CDR3: CATSRDSAATYEQYF
DNA: TGTGCCACCAGCAGAGATTCGGCGGCCACCTACGAGCAGTACTTC

V: TRBV4-1
size: NA
D: NA
J: TRBJ2-2
CDR3: CASRQDRSSGTGELFF
DNA: TGCGCCAGCAGACAAGATAGGTCCAGCGGGACCGGGGAGCTGTTTTTT

V: TRBV2
size: once
D: TRBD2
J: TRBJ2-1
CDR3: CANTLAGNEQFF
DNA: TGTGCCAATACTCTAGCGGGCAATGAGCAGTTCTTC

V: TRBV5-1
size: few
D: NA
J: TRBJ2-2
CDR3: CASSSTGRDTGELFF
DNA: TGCGCCAGCAGCTCCACAGGGAGGGACACCGGGGAGCTGTTTTTT

V: TRBV5-1
size: NA
D: TRBD1
J: TRBJ2-1
CDR3: CASSPATGGYNEQFF
DNA: TGCGCCAGCAGCCCGGCTACAGGGGGCTACAATGAGCAGTTCTTC

V: TRBV6-2/TRBV6-3
size: NA
D: TRBD2
J: TRBJ2-1
CDR3: CASSSGLVNNEQFF
DNA: TGTGCCAGCAGTTCGGGACTAGTCAACAATGAGCAGTTCTTC

V: TRBV7-9
size: NA
D: TRBD1
J: TRBJ2-2
CDR3: CASSLDREAGELFF
DNA: TGTGCCAGCAGCCTGGACAGGGAAGCCGGGGAGCTGTTTTTT

V: TRBV28
size: NA
D: TRBD1
J: TRBJ1-6
CDR3: CASSLRQGGNSPLHF
DNA: TGTGCCAGCAGTTTAAGGCAGGGGGGCAATTCACCCCTCCACTTT

V: TRBV2
size: NA
D: NA
J: TRBJ2-1
CDR3: CASSQNEQFF
DNA: TGTGCCAGCAGCCAGAATGAGCAGTTCTTC

V: TRBV18
size: NA
D: TRBD1
J: TRBJ1-2
CDR3: CASSRPGTGVYGYTF
DNA: TGTGCCAGCTCACGGCCCGGGACAGGGGTCTATGGCTACACCTTC

V: TRBV7-2
size: NA
D: TRBD1
J: TRBJ2-7
CDR3: CASSTSRTGTYEQYF
DNA: TGTGCCAGCAGCACCTCCCGGACAGGGACCTACGAGCAGTACTTC

V: TRBV7-9
size: NA
D: TRBD1
J: TRBJ2-3
CDR3: CASGLGQGAADTQYF
DNA: TGTGCCAGCGGGCTAGGGCAGGGGGCCGCAGATACGCAGTATTTT